The clone carrying this T cell receptor (gamma chain) was seen only a few times. Its antigen is undetermined. V lost 2 bases, J lost 6 bases, and 4 bases stayed unmatched. Per the germline V gene, CDR1 is VENAVY and CDR2 is YDSYNSRV. This CDR3 region has 12 residues. This entry comes from a study of Vδ1+ human thymocytes. Study-level results: Thymic TRG and TRD repertoires appeared highly polyclonal. Unlike peripheral blood Vdelta1+ controls, thymic delta-chain sequences included 20% to 25% Vdelta2 and few Vdelta3. Unexpected Vdelta2 sequences could cause misinterpretation of bulk repertoire data.

RNA was extracted from the cells and then reverse transcribed. Pooled V-gene forward primers with one constant-region reverse primer generated the CDR3 amplicons by multiplex PCR. TCRdb made new clone calls on the multiplex PCR reads using CATT. Of approximately 9,400 gamma-chain clones listed, roughly three fifths are singletons. The V gene is TRGV8, the J gene TRGJ1 or TRGJ2. The sample consisted of Vdelta1+ gamma-delta thymocytes from the thymus. Subset in this sample: FACS-sorted CD3+ TCRalphabeta- TCRVdelta1+ TCRVdelta2- thymocytes. The source of this sequence is a girl less than two years old who had congenital heart surgery. CDR3 bases: TGTGCCACCTGGGATAACCCTTATAAGAAACTCTTT. Its protein product is CATWDNPYKKLF.